The sequence of this TCR beta chain was determined in a study of blood T cells in healthy people across ages. The study drew donors from healthy Caucasian individuals in Russia aged about 6 to 95. After removal of 1 base from V and 4 bases from J, the junction contained 3 bases not matched to a gene. From germline, CDR1 is MNHEY and CDR2 SMNVEV (reference sequence). CDR3 length: 15 amino acids. A word on this clonotype: Its matching antigen is unknown.

The study's findings and limits: Samples with more naive T cells showed higher observed beta diversity.

For the second PCR, which ran for 7 to 11 cycles, a sample-barcoded 5' primer and a J-beta primer mix were used. MiXCR was run by TCRdb on the 5' RACE reads, yielding one entry per CDR3 protein. The repertoire holds over 1,500,000 distinct CDR3 sequences, with around half as singletons. The sample comprised blood. This TCR came from a woman in her 40s in good health. V usage is TRBV27 and J usage is TRBJ1-1; TRBD1 aligns across 10 bases. The CDR3 loop is CASSLLGTGATEAFF. The CDR3 DNA follows: TGTGCCAGCAGTTTATTGGGGACAGGGGCCACTGAAGCTTTCTTT.